The subject of this entry is one T cell receptor (beta chain). This entry is derived from a study of blood T cell repertoires in COVID-19. The overall study: The cDNA or gDNA used as material had been derived from T cells, B-cell-depleted T cells, or PBMCs.

Using immunoSEQ multiplex PCR, the repertoire was profiled, and TCRdb retains in-frame clones only, with some absent. The sample has a few hundred thousand clones, 80% to 85% seen once. Germline lookup yields CDR1 GTSNPN and CDR2 SVGIG (reference sequence). The CDR3 contains 15 residues. The germline V and J ends were trimmed by 0 bases and 2 bases, with 11 bases remaining between them. The sequenced sample consisted of peripheral blood. This receptor was identified in a man aged 55 to 70 with acute or convalescent COVID-19. V is TRBV30 and J is TRBJ1-5; no definite D call. Here the CDR3 DNA reads TGTGCCTGGAGTGTAGCGGTCTTTGGCAATCAGCCCCAGCATTTT. The encoded protein is CAWSVAVFGNQPQHF. The full variable domain, rest sourced from reference TRBV30 and TRBJ1-5, is SQTIHQWPATLVQPVGSPLSLECTVEGTSNPNLYWYRQAAGRGLQLLFYSVGIGQISSEVPQNLSASRPQDRQFILSSKKLLLSDSGFYLCAWSVAVFGNQPQHFGDGTRLSIL.